Listed here are 8 T cell receptor beta chains from one sample, sequenced in a study of blood T cell repertoires in COVID-19. The protocol was immunoSEQ multiplex PCR, while the TCRdb copy is restricted to in-frame clones and leaves out a portion. The table has 150,000 to 200,000 clones, roughly 80% seen once. The specimen sequenced was peripheral blood. All receptors derive from a man in his 60s with active or convalescent COVID-19.

The chain links TRBV7-7 to TRBJ2-2, with TRBD1 identical over 9 bases. Germline V gives CDR1 SSHAT, CDR2 FNYEAQ (reference sequence). J lost 7 bases, V lost 5 bases, and 8 bases had no gene match. This CDR3 region has 15 residues. CDR3 amino acids: CASSPRQGVDGELFF. DNA for the CDR3: TGTGCCAGCAGCCCGAGACAGGGGGTTGACGGGGAGCTGTTTTTT.

J is TRBJ1-1 and V is TRBV29-1; tentative D call: TRBD1 (6 bases). V lost 8 bases and J 3 bases, leaving 19 bases between the germline ends. CDR3 length equals 14 residues. The germline V gene has CDR1 SQVTM and CDR2 ANQGSEA. DNA for the CDR3: TGCAGCCCTCTGAACAGGGAAGGTTACACTGAAGCTTTCTTT. The encoded protein is CSPLNREGYTEAFF.

CDR3 coding DNA: TGTGCCAGCAGCTTACCGGGACAGAACACTGAAGCTTTCTTT. The encoded protein is CASSLPGQNTEAFF. V is TRBV5-5 and J is TRBJ1-1; a weak D match, TRBD1 (6 bases). V was cut by 2 bases and J by 1 base, with 9 bases left in between. There are 14 residues in the CDR3. The germline gives CDR1 SGHKS, CDR2 YYEKEE (reference sequence).

The rearrangement joins TRBV11-2 to TRBJ1-2, with D unresolved. This CDR3 region has 15 residues. CDR1 SGHAT and CDR2 FQNNGV come from the germline V gene. The V end was cut by 0 bases, the J end by 3 bases, with 11 bases between. The CDR3 spells CASSLDLNSHYGYTF. The CDR3 DNA reads TGTGCCAGCAGCTTAGATCTTAACAGTCACTATGGCTACACCTTC. Based on the CDR3 plus reference TRBV11-2 and TRBJ1-2, the full variable domain is EAGVAQSPRYKIIEKRQSVAFWCNPISGHATLYWYQQILGQGPKLLIQFQNNGVVDDSQLPKDRFSAERLKGVDSTLKIQPAKLEDSAVYLCASSLDLNSHYGYTFGSGTRLTVV.

V and J are TRBV7-9 and TRBJ1-1; tentatively, D is TRBD1 (5 bases). There are 16 residues in the CDR3. Germline V gives CDR1 SEHNR, CDR2 FQNEAQ (reference sequence). Trimming removed 4 bases from V and 7 bases from J, with 22 bases in between. CDR3 DNA sequence: TGTGCCAGCAGCTCAATTACCTTGGAGGGGCTTAGTGAAGCTTTCTTT. Residues: CASSSITLEGLSEAFF.

Comment on this clone: Additional DNA sequences in this sample encode the identical CDR3. The rearrangement uses TRBV6-4 and TRBJ1-3, with D possibly TRBD1 on 5 matching bases. The CDR3 contains 13 residues. In germline, CDR1 is MRHNA, CDR2 SNTAGT. Trimming stripped 3 bases from V and 4 bases from J, with 7 bases between. The CDR3 loop reads CASSETAGNTIYF. For the CDR3, the DNA is TGTGCCAGCAGTGAGACAGCCGGAAACACCATATATTTT.

This clone was observed a single time. This chain joins TRBV7-8 and TRBJ2-2; D perhaps matches TRBD1 (6 bases). Trimming cost V 5 bases and J 4 bases, with 11 bases left between them. Per the germline V gene, CDR1 is SGHVS and CDR2 is FQNEAQ. The CDR3 is 14 residues long. The DNA of the CDR3 is TGTGCCAGCAGCGCTCTCAGGGGCACCGGGGAGCTGTTTTTT. This encodes CASSALRGTGELFF.

The count of this clone is one. The rearrangement links TRBV5-1 to TRBJ2-2; D gene unclear. V lost 2 bases and J 3 bases, leaving 11 bases between the germline ends. The CDR3 totals 15 residues. Per the germline V gene, CDR1 is SGHRS and CDR2 is YFSETQ. The CDR3 here is CASSFDPRDTGELFF. The CDR3, as DNA: TGCGCCAGCAGCTTCGACCCCCGGGACACCGGGGAGCTGTTTTTT.